A selection of T cell receptor beta chains follows, all from one sample in a study of shared clonotypes between healthy human individuals. Clones were read by immunoSEQ multiplex PCR, and TCRdb kept only the in-frame ones, dropping some. The sample contains about 1.5 million clones, 98% of which appear only once. What was sequenced was naive CD4+ T cells sorted from blood. The receptors come from a man aged 25-45 years in good health. Each CDR3 is given with its conserved first and last residue. The D gene is left open where the match is weak. A clone size is listed for some rows: how often the clone was seen (once, few, many), or a class if it is expanded.

TGTGCCAGCAGTTCCCTAGCGGGCCGCCCCTACAATGAGCAGTTCTTC	CASSSLAGRPYNEQFF	NA	TRBV6-6	TRBJ2-1	TRBD2
TGTGCCATCACTAGGACATCTAACTCCTACGAGCAGTACTTC	CAITRTSNSYEQYF	NA	TRBV10-3	TRBJ2-7	NA
TGTGCCAGCAGCGTAGCCGGTGGGCAGGGGAGAGAGACCCAGTACTTC	CASSVAGGQGRETQYF	NA	TRBV9	TRBJ2-5	NA
TGTGCCAGTGTGGGGACTAGCGGAAATGAGCAGTTCTTC	CASVGTSGNEQFF	NA	TRBV6-6	TRBJ2-1	TRBD2
TGCGCCAGCAGCCGTGGGACTAGCGGACGCTACAATGAGCAGTTCTTC	CASSRGTSGRYNEQFF	NA	TRBV4-3	TRBJ2-1	TRBD2
TGCGCCAGCAGCTCCCGGGGGTACGAGCAGTACTTC	CASSSRGYEQYF	NA	TRBV5-1	TRBJ2-7	NA
TGTGCCAGTAGTTTAGACAGGGGCGGTGGTGAAGCTTTCTTT	CASSLDRGGGEAFF	NA	TRBV19	TRBJ1-1	TRBD1
TGCGCCAGCAGCCAAGACCTGTTAAGCCGAGTTTGGGAGCCCCAGCATTTT	CASSQDLLSRVWEPQHF	NA	TRBV4-1	TRBJ1-5	NA
TGCAGCGTTGGCCTGGGGGTTGGTAGCACTGAAGCTTTCTTT	CSVGLGVGSTEAFF	NA	TRBV29-1	TRBJ1-1	NA
TGTGCCAGTAGTACCCGAGGGGGCAGCACAGATACGCAGTATTTT	CASSTRGGSTDTQYF	NA	TRBV19	TRBJ2-3	TRBD1
TGTGCCAGCAGCTCCGGTGCAGGGTGGGCTGGCTACACCTTC	CASSSGAGWAGYTF	NA	TRBV11-2	TRBJ1-2	NA
TGCAGCGGAACACAGGGGGCACGGGTTTTAAACACTGAAGCTTTCTTT	CSGTQGARVLNTEAFF	NA	TRBV29-1	TRBJ1-1	TRBD1
TGCGCCAGCAGCCGAAGCGGGACAGGGGAAGAGACCCAGTACTTC	CASSRSGTGEETQYF	NA	TRBV5-1	TRBJ2-5	TRBD1
TGTGCCACGCGGACAGGAACCGCCAAAAACATTCAGTACTTC	CATRTGTAKNIQYF	NA	TRBV2	TRBJ2-4	TRBD1
TGTGCCACTAGGTCAAACTCTGGAAACACCATATATTTT	CATRSNSGNTIYF	NA	TRBV19	TRBJ1-3	NA
TGTGCCAGCAGTTACTCAAATTCAGGCGATGGCTACACCTTC	CASSYSNSGDGYTF	NA	TRBV6-6	TRBJ1-2	NA
TGCGCCAGCAGCTATGAAGTGGCTACGCAGTATTTT	CASSYEVATQYF	NA	TRBV5-1	TRBJ2-3	NA
TGTGCCAGCAGTGTTGGACAGGGTGGATACAATGAGCAGTTCTTC	CASSVGQGGYNEQFF	NA	TRBV6-4	TRBJ2-1	TRBD1
TGTGCCAGCAGTTTCAGAGAGGTTGGGACCCAGTACTTC	CASSFREVGTQYF	NA	TRBV27	TRBJ2-5	NA
TGTGCCAGCAGCGACAGGAGTCATCAGCCCCAGCATTTT	CASSDRSHQPQHF	NA	TRBV28	TRBJ1-5	NA
TGTGCCAGCAGCTTTTTAGTTTTGGATACGCAGTATTTT	CASSFLVLDTQYF	NA	TRBV7-9	TRBJ2-3	NA
TGTGCCAGCAGTGAAGTCGGCTATGGCTACACCTTC	CASSEVGYGYTF	NA	TRBV6-1	TRBJ1-2	NA
TGTGCCAGTAGTCCTCGCGACAGGGAGGGTGAAAAACTGTTTTTT	CASSPRDREGEKLFF	NA	TRBV19	TRBJ1-4	TRBD1
TGTGCCACCGGCCGGGTCCAAGAGACCCAGTACTTC	CATGRVQETQYF	NA	TRBV6-5	TRBJ2-5	NA
TGTGCCAGCAGCTTATCCCTCCCTCGGCGGGAGAAAAGGAATGAGCAGTTCTTC	CASSLSLPRREKRNEQFF	once	TRBV7-2	TRBJ2-1	TRBD2
TGTGCCAGCAGCTTAGAGGCTAGAAATGAGCAGTTCTTC	CASSLEARNEQFF	NA	TRBV7-3	TRBJ2-1	NA
TGTGCCAGCAGCGTAGCCCCCGGGGGGAGATTGGATGAGCAGTTCTTC	CASSVAPGGRLDEQFF	NA	TRBV9	TRBJ2-1	TRBD2
TGTGCCAGCAGTTACTTTGCTGGCAGGAATTCCTACGAGCAGTACTTC	CASSYFAGRNSYEQYF	NA	TRBV6-6	TRBJ2-7	NA
TGTGCCAGTAGGGGAAGGTTCGGGGAGCTGTTTTTT	CASRGRFGELFF	NA	TRBV19	TRBJ2-2	NA
TGTGCCAGCAGTGAACAGGGAGCCAATCAGCCCCAGCATTTT	CASSEQGANQPQHF	NA	TRBV6-1	TRBJ1-5	NA
TGTGCCAGCTCACCAAGCCAGGAGACCCAGTACTTC	CASSPSQETQYF	NA	TRBV18	TRBJ2-5	NA
TGTGCCAGCAGCTTTCTAGGACAGGGGGCATGGGAGCAGTACTTC	CASSFLGQGAWEQYF	NA	TRBV7-2	TRBJ2-7	TRBD1
TGTGCCAGCAGTTTACTCCCGGGACAGGGAAAAGGGGGCAATCAGCCCCAGCATTTT	CASSLLPGQGKGGNQPQHF	NA	TRBV27	TRBJ1-5	TRBD1
TGCGCCAGCAGCTTGAAGGGAAAGATATCTACCGGGGAGCTGTTTTTT	CASSLKGKISTGELFF	NA	TRBV5-1	TRBJ2-2	NA
TGCGCCAGCAGCCGTCCCCGGGAACCTAACGAGCAGTACTTC	CASSRPREPNEQYF	NA	TRBV5-1	TRBJ2-7	NA
TGTGCCAGCAGCGTAGAGGCGGGGAGGGCAGATACGCAGTATTTT	CASSVEAGRADTQYF	NA	TRBV9	TRBJ2-3	TRBD2
TGTGCCAGCAGCCCGGGCAGGTATACAGATACGCAGTATTTT	CASSPGRYTDTQYF	NA	TRBV5-5	TRBJ2-3	NA
TGTGCCAGCAGTTCGGACAGGGAGCAATTAAATGAAAAACTGTTTTTT	CASSSDREQLNEKLFF	once	TRBV28	TRBJ1-4	TRBD1
TGTGCCAGCAGCTTAGTAGCGGGAGGCGTGGATACGCAGTATTTT	CASSLVAGGVDTQYF	NA	TRBV7-2	TRBJ2-3	TRBD2
TGTGCCAGCAGCGCGCTACCGGGACAGGGGGCGGGAGAAAAACTGTTTTTT	CASSALPGQGAGEKLFF	once	TRBV9	TRBJ1-4	TRBD1
TGCGCCAGCAGCTTGGGACACAACACTGAAGCTTTCTTT	CASSLGHNTEAFF	NA	TRBV5-1	TRBJ1-1	NA
TGTGCCAGCAGCACTAGCGGGACCCTGAATGAGCAGTTCTTC	CASSTSGTLNEQFF	once	TRBV5-4	TRBJ2-1	TRBD2
TGTGCCAGTCGAAATAGCTCCTACAATGAGCAGTTCTTC	CASRNSSYNEQFF	NA	TRBV2	TRBJ2-1	NA
TGCGCCAGCAGCTTGCTAGGACAGGCTGCAACTAATGAAAAACTGTTTTTT	CASSLLGQAATNEKLFF	NA	TRBV5-1	TRBJ1-4	TRBD1
TGCGCCAGCAGCTATAGCGGGAGTCTCTACGAGCAGTACTTC	CASSYSGSLYEQYF	NA	TRBV5-1	TRBJ2-7	TRBD2
TGCGCCAGCAGCCAAGGACAGAACATGAACACTGAAGCTTTCTTT	CASSQGQNMNTEAFF	NA	TRBV4-1	TRBJ1-1	NA
TGCGCCAGCAGGGGCCAGCGGGAGTTTTACGAGCAGTACTTC	CASRGQREFYEQYF	NA	TRBV5-1	TRBJ2-7	TRBD2
TGCGCCAGCAGTCCGGGACAGGGAGGAAACACCATATATTTT	CASSPGQGGNTIYF	NA	TRBV10-1	TRBJ1-3	TRBD1
TGCAGCGTCCAGGGGGAGGCCACCTACGAGCAGTACTTC	CSVQGEATYEQYF	once	TRBV29-1	TRBJ2-7	NA
TGTGCCAGCAGCGTCACAGGGGGCAGGCAGCCCCAGCATTTT	CASSVTGGRQPQHF	NA	TRBV9	TRBJ1-5	TRBD1
TGTGCCAGCAGTCCCCCCGGGGGTGGATACACCTTC	CASSPPGGGYTF	NA	TRBV28	TRBJ1-2	NA
TGTGCCAGCAGCTTGAGGGGGCGTATGTCTGAAGCTTTCTTT	CASSLRGRMSEAFF	NA	TRBV5-6	TRBJ1-1	TRBD1
TGTGCCAGCAGTTGGTCTAATAACTATGGCTACACCTTC	CASSWSNNYGYTF	NA	TRBV27	TRBJ1-2	NA